This is a list of T cell receptor beta chains from one sample in a study of T-cell memory formation after mild COVID-19. TCRdb reprocessed the 5' RACE reads via MiXCR and lists one record per CDR3 protein. The sample holds roughly 100,000 distinct CDR3 sequences; about 16% are singletons and the top ten take around two fifths. The sequencing input was PBMCs or a T cell subset sorted from them (not recorded which). The source is a man aged 18-30 years who had mild COVID-19 (a few samples of this study predate the infection). Cell type and time point are not known. Both conserved end residues are part of each CDR3. The D gene is left open where the match is weak. Part of the rows lack a size; the others show once, few, many or a class for expanded clones.

abundance	v_gene	j_gene	d_gene	CDR3nt	CDR3aa
.	TRBV15	TRBJ2-1	.	TGTGCCTCCTCACCGACATCCTACAATGAGCAGTTCTTC	CASSPTSYNEQFF
few	TRBV7-9	TRBJ2-5	TRBD2	TGTGCCAGCAGCTTAGGGACTAGCGGTCCAGAGACCCAGTACTTC	CASSLGTSGPETQYF
.	TRBV10-3	TRBJ1-5	TRBD1	TGTGCCATCAGTGAGTCGAACAGGGGGTCCAATCAGCCCCAGCATTTT	CAISESNRGSNQPQHF
.	TRBV29-1	TRBJ2-2	TRBD1	TGCAGCGTCCTGACAGGGTTGGGCGGGGAGCTGTTTTTT	CSVLTGLGGELFF
.	TRBV19	TRBJ1-2	TRBD1	TGTGCCAGTAGTCTGGACAGGGGTGGCTATGGCTACACCTTC	CASSLDRGGYGYTF
many	TRBV5-1	TRBJ2-1	TRBD2	TGCGCCAGCAGCTGGGGGGGCAATGAGCAGTTCTTC	CASSWGGNEQFF
few	TRBV30	TRBJ1-4	.	TGTGCCTGGAGTGGGGTCGCTCCGGGAAAACTGTTTTTT	CAWSGVAPGKLFF
few	TRBV20-1	TRBJ2-4	TRBD1	TGCAGTGCTAGTCCGGGACAGGACGTAAACATTCAGTACTTC	CSASPGQDVNIQYF
many	TRBV7-9	TRBJ2-3	TRBD2	TGTGCCAGCAGCTCGACACGAGCGGGGGCCTCCACAGATACGCAGTATTTT	CASSSTRAGASTDTQYF
few	TRBV20-1	TRBJ2-3	TRBD2	TGCAGTGCTAGAGATTGGAGCGGGGGGAGATACACAGATACGCAGTATTTT	CSARDWSGGRYTDTQYF
few	TRBV20-1	TRBJ1-1	.	TGCAGTGCCCCAGGGCCCCTTTCCATGAACACTGAAGCTTTCTTT	CSAPGPLSMNTEAFF
few	TRBV2	TRBJ2-7	.	TGTGCCAGGGGGGTAGGAGGCGAGCAGTACTTC	CARGVGGEQYF
few	TRBV12-3/TRBV12-4	TRBJ2-7	.	TGTGCCAGCAGCTTTACGTCCTACGAGCAGTACTTC	CASSFTSYEQYF
few	TRBV7-2	TRBJ2-7	TRBD1	TGTGCCAGCAGCTCGACAGGGCTCTCCTACGAGCAGTACTTC	CASSSTGLSYEQYF
few	TRBV5-1	TRBJ1-2	.	TGCGCCAGCAGCTCGGAAACCCTCCAACAGATTCCTAACTATGGCTACACCTTC	CASSSETLQQIPNYGYTF
many	TRBV6-5	TRBJ2-5	TRBD1	TGTGCCAGCAGTCCCGGGACAGACCAAGAGACCCAGTACTTC	CASSPGTDQETQYF
few	TRBV7-2	TRBJ1-5	.	TGTGCCAGCAGCTTATGGGTCCAGACAACTTATAGCAATCAGCCCCAGCATTTT	CASSLWVQTTYSNQPQHF
.	TRBV7-9	TRBJ2-7	.	TGTGCCAGCAGCTTAGGGTGGCGGGATTCGGGCTCCTACGAGCAGTACTTC	CASSLGWRDSGSYEQYF
few	TRBV5-1	TRBJ2-7	.	TGCGCCAGCAGCTCAGGAGGGTTGTCCTACGAGCAGTACTTC	CASSSGGLSYEQYF
few	TRBV19	TRBJ2-3	TRBD2	TGTGCCAGTAGTTCCCTGCTAGCGGGGGGTCGGGAACACGCGCAGTATTTT	CASSSLLAGGREHAQYF
.	TRBV29-1	TRBJ2-1	TRBD1	TGCAGCTGGCAGGGGGATAATGAGCAGCAGTTCTTC	CSWQGDNEQQFF
few	TRBV9	TRBJ2-1	TRBD2	TGTGCCAGCAGCGCCGGGGGGGCGGGGTACAATGAGCAGTTCTTC	CASSAGGAGYNEQFF
once	TRBV6-6	TRBJ2-3	.	TGTGCCAGCAGTTCCTTAGACAGGCACGGCACAGATACGCAGTATTTT	CASSSLDRHGTDTQYF
.	TRBV7-2	TRBJ2-7	TRBD1	TGTGCCAGCAGCTTACAAGGAAGCGGACAGGGGATCTACGAGCAGTACTTC	CASSLQGSGQGIYEQYF
few	TRBV6-2/TRBV6-3	TRBJ2-7	.	TGTGCCAGCAGTGGTCTCGCGACAGGAGAATACGAGCAGTACTTC	CASSGLATGEYEQYF
few	TRBV29-1	TRBJ2-1	.	TGCAGCGTTGCCAATTACAATGAGCAGTTCTTC	CSVANYNEQFF